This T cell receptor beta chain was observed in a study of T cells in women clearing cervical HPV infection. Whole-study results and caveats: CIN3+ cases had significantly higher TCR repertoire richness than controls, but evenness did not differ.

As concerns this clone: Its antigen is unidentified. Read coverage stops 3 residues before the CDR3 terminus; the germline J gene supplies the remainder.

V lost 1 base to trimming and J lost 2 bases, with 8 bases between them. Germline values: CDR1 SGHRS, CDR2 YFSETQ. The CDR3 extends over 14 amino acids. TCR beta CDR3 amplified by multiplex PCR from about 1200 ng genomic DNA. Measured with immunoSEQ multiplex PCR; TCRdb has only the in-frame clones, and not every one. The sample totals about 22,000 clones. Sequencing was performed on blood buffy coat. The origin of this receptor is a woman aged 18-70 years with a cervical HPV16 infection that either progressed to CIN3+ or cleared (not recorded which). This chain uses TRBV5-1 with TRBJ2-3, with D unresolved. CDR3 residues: CASSLTPNTDTQYF. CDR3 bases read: TGCGCCAGCAGCTTGACTCCGAACACAGATACG.